This TCR beta chain was obtained from a study of T-cell reconstitution after alpha-beta-depleted transplantation in children. Using unique molecular identifiers, the investigators prepared the TCRbeta library. TCRdb independently ran MiXCR on the PCR reads; one entry per CDR3 protein. The table has some 640,000 distinct CDR3 sequences, approximately 15% seen once. Trimming took 6 bases from V and 3 from J, leaving 18 bases between them. Germline-derived CDR1 and CDR2 are MNHNS and SASEGT. This CDR3 spans 16 amino acids. This sample comprised PBMCs from the stem cell graft donor, obtained from the stem cell graft. The chain employs TRBV6-1 and TRBJ2-1; a possible D gene is TRBD1 (5 bases). The source of this sequence is a human donor who donated a stem cell graft to a child with acute myeloid leukemia. The CDR3 DNA reads TGTGCCAGCAGCGATCTCCAGGGCGTCCTCTACAATGAGCAGTTCTTC. Its translation is CASSDLQGVLYNEQFF.